One sample yielded the 4 T cell receptor beta chains listed below, sequenced in a study of blood T cell repertoires in COVID-19 (dated by TCRdb to the early 2020s). The library came from the immunoSEQ multiplex PCR assay. This immuneACCESS table, as held by TCRdb, lists in-frame sequences with V and J called but not all clones. Of the missing ones, under half trace to an unresolved V gene in checked studies; the others have no known cause. The sample contains about 200,000 clones, over 70% of them found a single time. Of the sample, about 7% falls within the top ten clones. Source material: peripheral blood. The origin of the receptors is a woman aged 70-85 years with acute or convalescent COVID-19.

The chain couples TRBV2 to TRBJ1-5; the D is unclear. CDR3 length: 14 residues. Germline CDR1 is SNHLY and CDR2 is FYNNEI. V was trimmed by 9 bases and J by 4 bases, leaving 16 bases between them. The CDR3 DNA is TGTGCCAGTCGAGGCTTAGGGAGTAATCAGCCCCAGCATTTT. Translating gives CASRGLGSNQPQHF. Full variable domain (rest looked up from reference TRBV2 and TRBJ1-5): EPEVTQTPSHQVTQMGQEVILRCVPISNHLYFYWYRQILGQKVEFLVSFYNNEISEKSEIFDDQFSVERPDGSNFTLKIRSTKLEDSAMYFCASRGLGSNQPQHFGDGTRLSIL.

This chain uses TRBV6-5 with TRBJ1-5; D not certain. Germline values: CDR1 MNHEY, CDR2 SVGAGI. The length of the CDR3 is 15 residues. V was cut by 7 bases and J by 0 bases, with 13 bases left in between. CDR3 region: CASTLPGSSNQPQHF. The CDR3 DNA reads TGTGCCAGCACCCTACCAGGCTCTAGCAATCAGCCCCAGCATTTT.

V usage is TRBV6-1 and J usage is TRBJ1-5, with TRBD1 identical over 7 bases. The ends lost 0 bases at V and 4 bases at J; junction bases unmatched: 6. CDR1 MNHNS and CDR2 SASEGT come from the germline V gene. This CDR3 contains 16 residues. CDR3 DNA: TGTGCCAGCAGTGAAGCGACCAAGGGACAGAATCAGCCCCAGCATTTT. It translates to CASSEATKGQNQPQHF.

The chain combines TRBV20-1 with TRBJ2-1, with D hard to call. In germline, CDR1 is DFQATT, CDR2 SNEGSKA (reference sequence). The CDR3 is 10 amino acids. Trimming removed 6 bases at V and 6 bases at J, with 6 bases between. CDR3 coding DNA: TGCAGTGCCGCAGTCAATGAGCAGTTCTTC. This encodes CSAAVNEQFF.